The following is a T cell receptor beta chain sequence with its context. This sample is part of a study of blood T cell repertoires in COVID-19. Study context: In each case, the material was cDNA or gDNA derived from T cells, B-cell-depleted T cells, or PBMCs.

Generated by immunoSEQ multiplex PCR, the TCRdb table keeps only in-frame clones and is missing some. The table includes about 280,000 clones, roughly nine tenths detected once. V was pared by 2 bases and J by 0 bases, with 7 bases of the junction left unmatched. CDR3 size: 16 residues. The germline CDR1 and CDR2 sequences are LGHDT and YNNKEL (reference sequence). The TCR sequence derives from a man between 35 and 55 years old with active or convalescent COVID-19. The J gene is TRBJ2-7, the V gene TRBV3-1 (or the pseudogene TRBV3-2), with TRBD1 matching 7 bases. The sample consisted of peripheral blood. CDR3 region: CASSQRTGLSSYEQYF. For the CDR3, the DNA is TGTGCCAGCAGCCAACGGACAGGCCTCAGCTCCTACGAGCAGTACTTC.